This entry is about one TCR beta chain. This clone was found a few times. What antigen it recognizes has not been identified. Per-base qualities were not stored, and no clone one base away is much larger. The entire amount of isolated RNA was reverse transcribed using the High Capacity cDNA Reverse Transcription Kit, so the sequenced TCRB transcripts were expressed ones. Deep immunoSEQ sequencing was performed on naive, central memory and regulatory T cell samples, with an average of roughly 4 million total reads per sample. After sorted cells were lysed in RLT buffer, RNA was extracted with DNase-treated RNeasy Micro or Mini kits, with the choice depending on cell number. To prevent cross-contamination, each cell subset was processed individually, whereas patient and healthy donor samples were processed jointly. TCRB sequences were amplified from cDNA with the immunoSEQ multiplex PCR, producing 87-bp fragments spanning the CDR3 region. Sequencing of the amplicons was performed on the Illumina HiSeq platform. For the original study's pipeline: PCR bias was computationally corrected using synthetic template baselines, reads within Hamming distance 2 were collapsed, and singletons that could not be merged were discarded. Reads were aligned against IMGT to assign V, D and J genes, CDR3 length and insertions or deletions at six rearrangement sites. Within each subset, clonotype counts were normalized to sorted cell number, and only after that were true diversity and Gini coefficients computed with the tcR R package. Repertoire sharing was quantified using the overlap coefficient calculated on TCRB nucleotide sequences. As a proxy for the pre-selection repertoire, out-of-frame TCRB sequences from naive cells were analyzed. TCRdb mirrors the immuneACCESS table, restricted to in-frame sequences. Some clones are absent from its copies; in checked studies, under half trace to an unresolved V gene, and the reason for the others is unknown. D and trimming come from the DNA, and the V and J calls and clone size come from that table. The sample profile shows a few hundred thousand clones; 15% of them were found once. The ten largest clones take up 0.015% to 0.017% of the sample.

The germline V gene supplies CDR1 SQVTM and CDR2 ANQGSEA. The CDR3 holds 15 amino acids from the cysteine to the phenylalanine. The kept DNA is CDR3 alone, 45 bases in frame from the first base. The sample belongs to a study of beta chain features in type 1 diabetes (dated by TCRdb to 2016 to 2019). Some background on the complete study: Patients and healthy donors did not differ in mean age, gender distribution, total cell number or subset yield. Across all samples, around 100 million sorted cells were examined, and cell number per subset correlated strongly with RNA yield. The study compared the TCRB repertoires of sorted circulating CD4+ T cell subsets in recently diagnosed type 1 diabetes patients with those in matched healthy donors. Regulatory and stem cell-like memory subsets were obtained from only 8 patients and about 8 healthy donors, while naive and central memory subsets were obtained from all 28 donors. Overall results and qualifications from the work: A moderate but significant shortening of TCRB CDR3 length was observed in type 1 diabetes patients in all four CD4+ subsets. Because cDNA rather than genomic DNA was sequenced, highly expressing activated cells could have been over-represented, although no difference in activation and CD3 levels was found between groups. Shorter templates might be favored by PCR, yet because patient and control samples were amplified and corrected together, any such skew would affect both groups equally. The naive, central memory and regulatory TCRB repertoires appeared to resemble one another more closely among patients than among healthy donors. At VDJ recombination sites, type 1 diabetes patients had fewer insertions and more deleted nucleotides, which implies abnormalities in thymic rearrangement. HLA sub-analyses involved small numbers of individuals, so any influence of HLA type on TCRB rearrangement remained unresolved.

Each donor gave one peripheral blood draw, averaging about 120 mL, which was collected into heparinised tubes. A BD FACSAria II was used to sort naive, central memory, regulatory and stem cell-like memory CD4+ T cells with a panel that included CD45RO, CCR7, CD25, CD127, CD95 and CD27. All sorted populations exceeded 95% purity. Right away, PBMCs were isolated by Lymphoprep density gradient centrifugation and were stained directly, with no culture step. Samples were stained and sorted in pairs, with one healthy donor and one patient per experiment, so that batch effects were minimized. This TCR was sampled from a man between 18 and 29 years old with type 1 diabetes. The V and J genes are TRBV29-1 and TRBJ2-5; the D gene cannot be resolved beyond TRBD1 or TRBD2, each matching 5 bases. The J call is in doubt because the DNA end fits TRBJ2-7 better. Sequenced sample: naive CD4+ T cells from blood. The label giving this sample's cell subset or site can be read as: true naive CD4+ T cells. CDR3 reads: CSVEAGRTGGYEQYF. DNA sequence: TGCAGCGTTGAAGCGGGAAGGACTGGGGGCTACGAGCAGTACTTC.